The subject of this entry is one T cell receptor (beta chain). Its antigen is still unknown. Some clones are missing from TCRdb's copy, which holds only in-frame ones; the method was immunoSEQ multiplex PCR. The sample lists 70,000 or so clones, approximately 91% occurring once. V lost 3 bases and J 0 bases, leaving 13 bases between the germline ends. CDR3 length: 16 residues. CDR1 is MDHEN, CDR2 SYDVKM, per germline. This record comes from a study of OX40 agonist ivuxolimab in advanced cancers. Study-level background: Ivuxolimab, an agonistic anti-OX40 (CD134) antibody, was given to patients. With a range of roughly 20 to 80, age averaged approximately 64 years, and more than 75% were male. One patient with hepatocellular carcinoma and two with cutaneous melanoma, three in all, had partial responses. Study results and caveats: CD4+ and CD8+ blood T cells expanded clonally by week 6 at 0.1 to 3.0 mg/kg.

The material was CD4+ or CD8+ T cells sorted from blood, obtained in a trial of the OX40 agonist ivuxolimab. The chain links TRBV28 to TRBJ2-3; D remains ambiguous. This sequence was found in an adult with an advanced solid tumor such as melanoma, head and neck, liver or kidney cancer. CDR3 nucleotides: TGTGCCAGCAGTTTTATTGCATCAGCTAGCACAGATACGCAGTATTTT. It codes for CASSFIASASTDTQYF.